The 16 T cell receptor beta chains given below trace back to one sample, sequenced in a study of T cells in localized non-small cell lung cancer. The protocol was immunoSEQ multiplex PCR, while the TCRdb copy is restricted to in-frame clones and leaves out a portion. The sample holds 35,000 or so clones; 70% to 90% are singletons and the top ten take 7% to 7.5%. Source: peripheral blood, taken before any cancer treatment. These receptors all come from a woman aged 40 to 75 with stage I lung adenocarcinoma.

V usage is TRBV7-2 and J usage is TRBJ1-5, with D possibly matching TRBD1 (5 bases). V was cut by 1 base and J by 7 bases, with 14 bases left in between. The CDR3 extends over 15 amino acids. In germline, CDR1 is SGHTA, CDR2 FQGNSA. The CDR3 region is CASSLGQRQDQPQHF. CDR3 coding DNA: TGTGCCAGCAGCTTAGGACAGCGACAAGACCAGCCCCAGCATTTT.

The V call is TRBV9, the J call TRBJ1-5, with unresolved D. The CDR3 sequence is 14 residues long. V was clipped by 6 bases and J by 3 bases, with 13 bases between them. The germline CDR1 and CDR2 sequences are SGDLS and YYNGEE. CDR3 nucleotides: TGTGCCAGCAACCGAGGAGACTTCAATCAGCCCCAGCATTTT. The encoded protein is CASNRGDFNQPQHF.

The chain recombines TRBV30 with TRBJ1-2, with 10 nucleotides matching TRBD1. V was pared by 4 bases and J by 4 bases, with 6 bases of the junction left unmatched. The CDR3 is made up of 14 amino acids. Germline V gene sequence: CDR1 GTSNPN, CDR2 SVGIG (reference sequence). The CDR3 sequence is CAWTGTGARYGYTF. Written as DNA, the CDR3 is TGTGCCTGGACCGGGACAGGGGCACGCTATGGCTACACCTTC.

This chain connects TRBV11-1 to TRBJ2-1; D unclear. V was shortened by 3 bases and J by 10 bases, with 13 bases between the two germline ends. There are 13 residues in the CDR3. Germline assignment: CDR1 SGHAT and CDR2 FQDESV (reference sequence). The CDR3 nucleotides are TGTGCCAGCAGCTTTGTTGTGGGGAACGAGCAGTTCTTC. Protein sequence: CASSFVVGNEQFF. Full variable domain (outside the CDR3, taken from reference TRBV11-1 and TRBJ2-1): EAEVAQSPRYKITEKSQAVAFWCDPISGHATLYWYRQILGQGPELLVQFQDESVVDDSQLPKDRFSAERLKGVDSTLKIQPAELGDSAMYLCASSFVVGNEQFFGPGTRLTVL.

This clone was counted only a few times. The chain employs TRBV5-1 and TRBJ2-4; 7 positions agree with TRBD1. Germline V lookup: CDR1 SGHRS, CDR2 YFSETQ. V dropped 2 bases and J dropped 5; count of bases not matched to a gene: 4. The CDR3 length is 14 residues. Here the CDR3 reads CASSLQGKENIQYF. The CDR3 DNA sequence: TGCGCCAGCAGCTTACAGGGGAAGGAAAACATTCAGTACTTC.

This clone has only one observation. V gene TRBV11-3 combines with J gene TRBJ1-2; weak D call: TRBD1 (6 bases). The CDR3 runs 15 residues. Germline V CDR1 and CDR2: SGHNT, YENEEA. V gave up 3 bases and J gave up 4 bases, with 15 bases separating them. The CDR3 DNA sequence: TGTGCCAGCAGCTTTCTGGCAGGGGTACCCTATGGCTACACCTTC. The encoded protein is CASSFLAGVPYGYTF.

The V gene is TRBV15, the J gene TRBJ2-7, with 7 positions matching TRBD1. V was pared by 0 bases and J by 1 base, with 0 bases of the junction left unmatched. The CDR3 consists of 14 residues. The germline V gene encodes CDR1 LNHNV and CDR2 YYDKDF (reference sequence). DNA for the CDR3: TGTGCCACCAGCAGAGAGGGACAGTCCTACGAGCAGTACTTC. Translating it yields CATSREGQSYEQYF.

This clone was picked up one time. The V call is TRBV19, the J call TRBJ2-1; D perhaps matches TRBD1 (5 bases). The germline V gene has CDR1 LNHDA and CDR2 SQIVND (reference sequence). CDR3 length: 17 residues. V was trimmed by 1 base and J by 6 bases, leaving 19 bases between them. In DNA, the CDR3 is TGTGCCAGTAGTATAGTCTTAGGAGCTAGGGGCGGCAATGAGCAGTTCTTC. Protein sequence: CASSIVLGARGGNEQFF.

The chain carries TRBV4-2 and TRBJ1-4; a possible D gene is TRBD1 (6 bases). The CDR3 sequence is 14 residues long. V was shortened by 3 bases and J by 8 bases, with 13 bases between the two germline ends. Germline V gives CDR1 LGHNA, CDR2 YNFKEQ. The CDR3 nucleotides read TGTGCCAGCAGCCAGGAGAGGGGGGGGGAAAAACTGTTTTTT. It is translated as CASSQERGGEKLFF.

This chain links TRBV2 with TRBJ1-6; D is possibly TRBD1 (6 bases). The V and J ends lost 6 bases and 7 bases respectively, with 16 bases between them. The CDR3 spans 15 residues. Germline V gene data show CDR1 as SNHLY and CDR2 as FYNNEI. The CDR3 bases are TGTGCCAGCAGGAAACAGGGTCAAGGGAATTCACCCCTCCACTTT. It encodes CASRKQGQGNSPLHF.

This chain uses TRBV30 with TRBJ1-2, with a possible D match to TRBD1 (6 bases). Germline V CDR1 and CDR2: GTSNPN, SVGIG (reference sequence). Trimming took off 3 bases at V and 7 bases at J, with 18 bases between the two ends. This CDR3 region has 14 residues. CDR3 amino acids: CAWRAQGQGGGYTF. The CDR3 coding sequence is TGTGCCTGGAGGGCCCAGGGGCAGGGAGGTGGCTACACCTTC.

The V gene is TRBV5-4, the J gene TRBJ1-1; 9 nucleotides line up with TRBD1. With V trimmed by 4 bases and J by 2 bases, 3 bases remained unmatched. The CDR3 runs to 14 residues. Per germline, CDR1 SGHNT and CDR2 YYREEE (reference sequence). The CDR3, as DNA: TGTGCCAGCAGCCGGGACAGGGACAACACTGAAGCTTTCTTT. This sequence encodes CASSRDRDNTEAFF.

This clone has just one count. The chain employs TRBV4-2 and TRBJ1-4, with D unresolved. The CDR3 consists of 17 residues. Germline V gene lookup returns CDR1 LGHNA and CDR2 YNFKEQ. V lost 4 bases to trimming and J lost 0 bases, with 15 bases between them. CDR3 in DNA: TGTGCCAGCAGCCCTCTTGGGGAGATTGCAACTAATGAAAAACTGTTTTTT. Translated, it gives CASSPLGEIATNEKLFF.

The rearrangement links TRBV19 to TRBJ1-4; perhaps TRBD1 as D (5 bases). The CDR3 extends over 16 amino acids. The ends were cut back, 0 bases at V and 8 bases at J, with 16 bases in the middle. The germline gives CDR1 LNHDA, CDR2 SQIVND (reference sequence). The DNA for the CDR3 is TGTGCCAGTAGTATAGATGTATTTTGGGGGACCGAAAAACTGTTTTTT. Translation: CASSIDVFWGTEKLFF.

This chain links TRBV15 with TRBJ1-1; tentatively, D is TRBD1 (5 bases). V lost 1 base and J 4 bases, leaving 13 bases between the germline ends. The CDR3 has 15 amino acids. CDR1 and CDR2 from the germline V gene are LNHNV and YYDKDF (reference sequence). Here the CDR3 DNA reads TGTGCCACCAGCAGAGGGGTCGGGGGGAGCACTGAAGCTTTCTTT. It translates to CATSRGVGGSTEAFF.

The gene calls are TRBV5-1 and TRBJ2-5; D may match TRBD1 or TRBD2 (5 bases each). Germline V gene sequence: CDR1 SGHRS, CDR2 YFSETQ. CDR3 size: 17 residues. Trimming shortened V by 3 bases and J by 1 base, and 19 bases separated the two germline ends. The CDR3 DNA reads as TGCGCCAGCAGCTACTACGGGACCGACAGCGTCCAAGAGACCCAGTACTTC. It is translated as CASSYYGTDSVQETQYF.